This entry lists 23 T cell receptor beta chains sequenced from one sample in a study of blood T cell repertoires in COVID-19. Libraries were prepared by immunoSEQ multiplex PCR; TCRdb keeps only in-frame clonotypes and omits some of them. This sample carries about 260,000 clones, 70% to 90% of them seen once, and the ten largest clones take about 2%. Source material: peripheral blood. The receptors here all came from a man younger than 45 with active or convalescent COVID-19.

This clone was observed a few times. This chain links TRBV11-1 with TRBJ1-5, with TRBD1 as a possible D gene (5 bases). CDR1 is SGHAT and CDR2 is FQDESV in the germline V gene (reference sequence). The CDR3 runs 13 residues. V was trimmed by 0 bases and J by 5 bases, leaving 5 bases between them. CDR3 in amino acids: CASSLAGDQPQHF. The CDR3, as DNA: TGTGCCAGCAGCTTAGCAGGGGATCAGCCCCAGCATTTT.

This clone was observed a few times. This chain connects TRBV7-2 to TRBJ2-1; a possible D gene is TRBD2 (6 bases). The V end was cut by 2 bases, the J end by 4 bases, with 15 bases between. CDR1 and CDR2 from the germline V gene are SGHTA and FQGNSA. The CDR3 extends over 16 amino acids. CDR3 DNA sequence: TGTGCCAGCAGCTTATCTGCGCGGCGGGGTTACAATGAGCAGTTCTTC. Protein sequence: CASSLSARRGYNEQFF.

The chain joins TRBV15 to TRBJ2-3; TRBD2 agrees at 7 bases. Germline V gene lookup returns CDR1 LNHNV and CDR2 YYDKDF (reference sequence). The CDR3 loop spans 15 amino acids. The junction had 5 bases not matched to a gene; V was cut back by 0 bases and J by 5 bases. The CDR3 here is CATSRDRASGDTQYF. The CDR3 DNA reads TGTGCCACCAGCAGAGATAGGGCTAGCGGAGATACGCAGTATTTT.

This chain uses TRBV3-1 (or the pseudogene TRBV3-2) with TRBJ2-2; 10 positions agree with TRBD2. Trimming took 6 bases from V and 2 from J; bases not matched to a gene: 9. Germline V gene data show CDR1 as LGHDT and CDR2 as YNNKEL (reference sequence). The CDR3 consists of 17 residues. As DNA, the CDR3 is TGTGCCAGCAGTTTACCGGGACTAGCGACAAACACCGGGGAGCTGTTTTTT. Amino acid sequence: CASSLPGLATNTGELFF.

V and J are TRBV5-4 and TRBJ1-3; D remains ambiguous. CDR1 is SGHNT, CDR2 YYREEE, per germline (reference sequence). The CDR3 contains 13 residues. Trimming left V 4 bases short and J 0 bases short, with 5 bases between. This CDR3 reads CASSLPSGNTIYF. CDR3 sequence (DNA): TGTGCCAGCAGCCTACCCTCTGGAAACACCATATATTTT.

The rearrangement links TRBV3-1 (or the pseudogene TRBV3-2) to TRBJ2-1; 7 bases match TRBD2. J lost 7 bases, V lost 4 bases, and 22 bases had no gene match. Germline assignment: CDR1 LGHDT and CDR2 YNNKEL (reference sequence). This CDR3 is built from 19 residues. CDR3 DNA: TGTGCCAGCAGCCCCGCCGCCGGGGGGTGTGGTGGGTGTGGGAATGAGCAGTTCTTC. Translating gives CASSPAAGGCGGCGNEQFF.

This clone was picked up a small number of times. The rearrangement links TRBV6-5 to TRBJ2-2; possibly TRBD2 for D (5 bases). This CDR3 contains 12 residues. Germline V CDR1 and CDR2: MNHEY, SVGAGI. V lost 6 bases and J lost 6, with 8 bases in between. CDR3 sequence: CASRLGAGELFF. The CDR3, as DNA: TGTGCCAGCAGACTCGGGGCCGGGGAGCTGTTTTTT.

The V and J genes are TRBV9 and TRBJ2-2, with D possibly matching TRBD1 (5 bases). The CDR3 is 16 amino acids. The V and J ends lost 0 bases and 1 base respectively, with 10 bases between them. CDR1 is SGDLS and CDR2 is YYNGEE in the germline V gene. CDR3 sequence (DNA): TGTGCCAGCAGCGTAGAGGGGTACGGGAACACCGGGGAGCTGTTTTTT. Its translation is CASSVEGYGNTGELFF.

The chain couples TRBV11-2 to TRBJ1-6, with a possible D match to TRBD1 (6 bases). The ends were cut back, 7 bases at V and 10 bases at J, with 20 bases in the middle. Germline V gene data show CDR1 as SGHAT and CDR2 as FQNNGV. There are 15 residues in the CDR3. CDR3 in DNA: TGTGCCAGCACCCAAGAAGCGGGGGCTCAGTCACCCCTCCACTTT. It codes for CASTQEAGAQSPLHF. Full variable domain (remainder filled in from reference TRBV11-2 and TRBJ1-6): EAGVAQSPRYKIIEKRQSVAFWCNPISGHATLYWYQQILGQGPKLLIQFQNNGVVDDSQLPKDRFSAERLKGVDSTLKIQPAKLEDSAVYLCASTQEAGAQSPLHFGNGTRLTVT.

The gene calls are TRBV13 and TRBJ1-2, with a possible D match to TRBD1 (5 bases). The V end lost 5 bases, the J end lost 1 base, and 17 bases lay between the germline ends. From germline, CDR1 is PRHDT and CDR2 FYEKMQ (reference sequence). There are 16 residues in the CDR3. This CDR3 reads CASSQKGFEFNYGYTF. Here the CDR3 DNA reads TGTGCCAGCAGCCAGAAGGGGTTCGAGTTTAACTATGGCTACACCTTC.

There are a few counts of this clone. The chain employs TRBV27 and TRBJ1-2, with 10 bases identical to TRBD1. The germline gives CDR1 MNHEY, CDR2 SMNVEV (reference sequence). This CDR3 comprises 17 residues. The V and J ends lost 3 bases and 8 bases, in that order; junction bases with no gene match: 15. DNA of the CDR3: TGTGCCAGCAGTTTTGGGCCGAGGGACAGGGGTTTGCGGGGCTACACCTTC. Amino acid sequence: CASSFGPRDRGLRGYTF.

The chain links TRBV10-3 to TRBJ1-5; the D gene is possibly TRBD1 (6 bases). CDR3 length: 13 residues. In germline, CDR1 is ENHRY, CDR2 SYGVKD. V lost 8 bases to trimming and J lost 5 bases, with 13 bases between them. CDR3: CAISRTEDQPQHF. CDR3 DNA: TGTGCCATCTCAAGGACAGAGGATCAGCCCCAGCATTTT.

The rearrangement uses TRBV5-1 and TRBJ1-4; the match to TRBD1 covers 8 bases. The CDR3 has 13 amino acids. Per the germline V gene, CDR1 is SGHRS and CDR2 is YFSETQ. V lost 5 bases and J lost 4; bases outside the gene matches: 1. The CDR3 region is CASRDRVNEKLFF. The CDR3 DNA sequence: TGCGCCAGCAGGGACAGGGTTAATGAAAAACTGTTTTTT.

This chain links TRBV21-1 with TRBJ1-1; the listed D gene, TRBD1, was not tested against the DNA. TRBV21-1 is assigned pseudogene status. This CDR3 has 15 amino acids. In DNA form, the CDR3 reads TGTGCCAGCAGCAGCCGGACAGGGAATGACACTGAAGCTTTCTTT. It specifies CASSSRTGNDTEAFF.

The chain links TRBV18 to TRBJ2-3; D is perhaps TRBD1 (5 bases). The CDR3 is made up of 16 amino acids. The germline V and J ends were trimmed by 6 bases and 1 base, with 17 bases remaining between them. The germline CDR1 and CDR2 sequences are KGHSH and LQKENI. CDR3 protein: CASSQTGERRTDTQYF. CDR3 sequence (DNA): TGTGCCAGCTCTCAAACAGGTGAAAGGCGCACAGATACGCAGTATTTT.

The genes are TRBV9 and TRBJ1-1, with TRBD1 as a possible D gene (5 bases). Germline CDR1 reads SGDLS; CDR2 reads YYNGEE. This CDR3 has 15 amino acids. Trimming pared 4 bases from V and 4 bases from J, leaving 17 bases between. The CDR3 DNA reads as TGTGCCAGCAGCATTAGCCAGGGAGGTGTCACTGAAGCTTTCTTT. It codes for CASSISQGGVTEAFF.

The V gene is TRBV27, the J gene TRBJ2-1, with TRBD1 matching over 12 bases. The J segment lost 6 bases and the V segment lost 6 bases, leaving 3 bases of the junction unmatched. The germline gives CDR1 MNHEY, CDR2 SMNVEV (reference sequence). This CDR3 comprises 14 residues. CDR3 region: CASSRDRGPNEQFF. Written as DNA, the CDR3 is TGTGCCAGCAGCCGGGACAGGGGGCCCAATGAGCAGTTCTTC.

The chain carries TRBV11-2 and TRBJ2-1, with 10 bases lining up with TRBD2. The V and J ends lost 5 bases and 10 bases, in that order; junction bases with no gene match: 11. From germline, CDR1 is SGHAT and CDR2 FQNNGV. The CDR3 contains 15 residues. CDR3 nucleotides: TGTGCCAGCAGCACCCAGCGGGGGGGGTATAAGGAGCAGTTCTTC. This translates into CASSTQRGGYKEQFF.

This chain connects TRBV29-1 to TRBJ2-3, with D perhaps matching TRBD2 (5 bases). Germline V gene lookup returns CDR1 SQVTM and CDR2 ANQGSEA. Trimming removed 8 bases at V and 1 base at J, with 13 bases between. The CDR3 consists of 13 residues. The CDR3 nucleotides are TGCAGCATTTCCCCCGGGGGCACAGATACGCAGTATTTT. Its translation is CSISPGGTDTQYF.

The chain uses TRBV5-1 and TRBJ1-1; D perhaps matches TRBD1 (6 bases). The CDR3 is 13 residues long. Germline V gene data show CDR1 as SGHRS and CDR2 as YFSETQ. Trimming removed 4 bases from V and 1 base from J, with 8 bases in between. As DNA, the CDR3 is TGCGCCAGCAGCCGGGACACGAACACTGAAGCTTTCTTT. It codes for CASSRDTNTEAFF.

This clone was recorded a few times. CDR3 nucleotides: TGTGCCAGCAGCCTCGGTGATACGCAGTATTTT. This encodes CASSLGDTQYF. The rearrangement links TRBV11-1 to TRBJ2-3; D is undetermined. The germline V gene has CDR1 SGHAT and CDR2 FQDESV (reference sequence). The CDR3 spans 11 residues. Trimming cost V 5 bases and J 6 bases, with 6 bases left between them.

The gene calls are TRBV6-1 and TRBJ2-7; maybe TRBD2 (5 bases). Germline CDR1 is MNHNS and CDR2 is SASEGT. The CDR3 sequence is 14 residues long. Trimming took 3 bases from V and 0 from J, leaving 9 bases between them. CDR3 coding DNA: TGTGCCAGCAGTGATTGGGAGAGCTCCTACGAGCAGTACTTC. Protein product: CASSDWESSYEQYF.

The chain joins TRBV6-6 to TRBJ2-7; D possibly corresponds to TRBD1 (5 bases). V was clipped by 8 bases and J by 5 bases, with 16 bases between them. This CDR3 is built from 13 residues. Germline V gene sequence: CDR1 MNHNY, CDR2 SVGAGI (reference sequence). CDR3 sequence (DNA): TGTGCCAGCGGATACCTAGGGGTCGACGAGCAGTACTTC. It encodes CASGYLGVDEQYF.